Reported below is one T cell receptor (beta chain). These data belong to a study of blood T cell repertoires in COVID-19. Profiling relied on immunoSEQ multiplex PCR, and the TCRdb table lists in-frame clones only, not all of them. Among roughly 150,000 clones listed, over 75% were seen once. Per the germline V gene, CDR1 is SGHNT and CDR2 is YYREEE (reference sequence). This CDR3 has 13 residues. The ends lost 4 bases at V and 7 bases at J; junction bases unmatched: 4. The chain uses TRBV5-4 and TRBJ1-2, with 10 bases that match TRBD1. Sequencing used peripheral blood. This sequence originates from an elderly man with COVID-19, enrolled during active disease. The CDR3 reads CASSRTGGSGYTF. The CDR3 DNA is TGTGCCAGCAGCCGGACAGGGGGTAGTGGCTACACCTTC.